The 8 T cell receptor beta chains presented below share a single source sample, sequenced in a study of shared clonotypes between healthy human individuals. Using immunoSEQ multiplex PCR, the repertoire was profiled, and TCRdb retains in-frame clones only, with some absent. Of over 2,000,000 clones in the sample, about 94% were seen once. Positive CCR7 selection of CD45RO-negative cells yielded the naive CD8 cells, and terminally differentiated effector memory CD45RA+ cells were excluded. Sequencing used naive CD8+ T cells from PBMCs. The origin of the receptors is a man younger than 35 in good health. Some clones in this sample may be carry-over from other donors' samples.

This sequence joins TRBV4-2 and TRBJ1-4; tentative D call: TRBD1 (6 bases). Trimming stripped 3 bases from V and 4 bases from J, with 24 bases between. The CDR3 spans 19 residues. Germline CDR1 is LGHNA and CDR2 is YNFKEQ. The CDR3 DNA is TGTGCCAGCAGCCATCGTCTAAGGGGGGTTGGAGTGGTTAATGAAAAACTGTTTTTT. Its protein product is CASSHRLRGVGVVNEKLFF.

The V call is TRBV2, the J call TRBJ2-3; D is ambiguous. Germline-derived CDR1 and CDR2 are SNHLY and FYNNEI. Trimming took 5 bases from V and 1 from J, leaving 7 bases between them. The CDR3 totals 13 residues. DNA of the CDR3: TGTGCCAGCAGTTTATACCGCACAGATACGCAGTATTTT. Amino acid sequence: CASSLYRTDTQYF. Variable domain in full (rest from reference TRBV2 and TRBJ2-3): EPEVTQTPSHQVTQMGQEVILRCVPISNHLYFYWYRQILGQKVEFLVSFYNNEISEKSEIFDDQFSVERPDGSNFTLKIRSTKLEDSAMYFCASSLYRTDTQYFGPGTRLTVL.

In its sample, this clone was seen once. CDR3 DNA: TGTGCCAGCAGCTTATGGGGGGGGCGAGGGCAAGAGACCCAGTACTTC. This translates into CASSLWGGRGQETQYF. The rearrangement joins TRBV7-8 to TRBJ2-5; D perhaps matches TRBD2 (7 bases). V lost 2 bases and J lost 2, with 15 bases in between. This CDR3 has 16 amino acids. Germline assignment: CDR1 SGHVS and CDR2 FQNEAQ. The variable domain in full, with the rest retrieved from reference TRBV7-8 and TRBJ2-5, is GAGVSQSPRYKVAKRGQDVALRCDPISGHVSLFWYQQALGQGPEFLTYFQNEAQLDKSGLPSDRFFAERPEGSVSTLKIQRTQQEDSAVYLCASSLWGGRGQETQYFGPGTRLLVL.

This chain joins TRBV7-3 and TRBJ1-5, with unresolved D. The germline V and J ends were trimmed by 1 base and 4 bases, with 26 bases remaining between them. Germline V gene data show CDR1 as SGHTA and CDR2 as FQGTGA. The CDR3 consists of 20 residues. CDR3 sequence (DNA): TGTGCCAGCAGCTTAATCTCGGTCCGCCCTCCCAGACCTGGGAATCAGCCCCAGCATTTT. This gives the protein CASSLISVRPPRPGNQPQHF.

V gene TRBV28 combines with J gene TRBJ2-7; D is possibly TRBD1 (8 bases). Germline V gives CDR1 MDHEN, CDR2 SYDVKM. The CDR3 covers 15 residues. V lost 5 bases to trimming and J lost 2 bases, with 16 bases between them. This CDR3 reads CASSPDREGPYEQYF. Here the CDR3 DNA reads TGTGCCAGCAGTCCGGACAGGGAGGGACCCTACGAGCAGTACTTC.

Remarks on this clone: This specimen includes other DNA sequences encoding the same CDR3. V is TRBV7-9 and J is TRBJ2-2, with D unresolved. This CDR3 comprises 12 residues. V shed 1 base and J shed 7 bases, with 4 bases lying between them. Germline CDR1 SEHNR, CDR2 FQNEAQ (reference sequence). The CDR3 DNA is TGTGCCAGCAGCTTAGGACACGGGGAGCTGTTTTTT. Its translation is CASSLGHGELFF.

The CDR3 here is CASSQDLLKSSTDTQYF. For the CDR3, the DNA is TGCGCCAGCAGCCAAGATCTTCTCAAATCTAGCACAGATACGCAGTATTTT. The rearrangement joins TRBV4-1 to TRBJ2-3; D gene uncertain. The V end lost 0 bases, the J end lost 0 bases, and 13 bases lay between the germline ends. The CDR3 has 17 amino acids. Per germline, CDR1 MGHRA and CDR2 YSYEKL.

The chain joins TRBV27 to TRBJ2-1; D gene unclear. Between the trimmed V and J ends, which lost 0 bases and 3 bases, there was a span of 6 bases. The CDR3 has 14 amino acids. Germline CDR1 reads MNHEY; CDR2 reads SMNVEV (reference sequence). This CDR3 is CASSLSLSYNEQFF. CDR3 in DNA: TGTGCCAGCAGTTTATCGTTGAGCTACAATGAGCAGTTCTTC.